The 26 T cell receptor beta chains in this list originate from one sample, sequenced in a study of high-grade serous ovarian cancer treatment subgroups (dated by TCRdb to about 2021). Collection of tumor samples took place before definitive surgery or chemotherapy. Library preparation used the immunoSEQ multiplex PCR assay. TCRdb holds this immuneACCESS table with in-frame rearrangements only. Some clones are missing; in checked studies, unresolved V genes explain under half, and the rest has no known cause. The sample table shows some 15,000 clones, and 80% to 90% are seen once. Together, the top ten hold 5.5% to 7.5% of the sample. The specimen sequenced was tumor tissue. Receptors originate from a human donor with high-grade serous ovarian cancer.

V is TRBV18 and J is TRBJ2-5; possibly TRBD1 for D (5 bases). Germline V gives CDR1 KGHSH, CDR2 LQKENI. This CDR3 region has 13 residues. V shed 3 bases and J shed 1 base, with 6 bases lying between them. CDR3 sequence (DNA): TGTGCCAGCTCACCGACAGCCCAAGAGACCCAGTACTTC. It yields the protein CASSPTAQETQYF.

The chain employs TRBV9 and TRBJ2-4, with 8 bases aligning to TRBD1. This CDR3 spans 13 amino acids. CDR1 is SGDLS, CDR2 YYNGEE, per germline. Unmatched junction bases numbered 4, after V lost 3 bases and J lost 8 bases. CDR3 sequence reads: CASSAGQGDIQYF. The CDR3 DNA reads as TGTGCCAGCAGCGCAGGACAGGGTGACATTCAGTACTTC.

This clone has just a few counts. This chain joins TRBV2 and TRBJ2-7; D not certain. With 1 base removed from V and 3 bases from J, the gap between germline ends came to 16 bases. The CDR3 runs to 16 residues. Germline CDR1 is SNHLY and CDR2 is FYNNEI. The CDR3 region is CASSEGKTRANYEQYF. DNA of the CDR3: TGTGCCAGCAGTGAAGGAAAAACCCGGGCGAACTACGAGCAGTACTTC.

The chain has TRBV28 and TRBJ1-6; D not certain. Trimming left V 8 bases short and J 0 bases short, with 5 bases between. The CDR3 is 13 residues long. The germline CDR1 and CDR2 sequences are MDHEN and SYDVKM. The CDR3 DNA reads TGTGCCAGCTCCCCCTCCTATAATTCACCCCTCCACTTT. It encodes CASSPSYNSPLHF.

The chain links TRBV6-1 to TRBJ2-1, with TRBD2 matching over 12 bases. V dropped 5 bases and J dropped 6; count of bases not matched to a gene: 2. CDR1 is MNHNS, CDR2 SASEGT, per germline. CDR3 length equals 14 residues. This chain's CDR3 is CASSRLAGANEQFF. The CDR3 nucleotides are TGTGCCAGCAGTCGACTAGCGGGGGCCAATGAGCAGTTCTTC.

This chain links TRBV13 with TRBJ2-7; possible D gene TRBD2, 5 bases. CDR1 and CDR2 (germline): PRHDT, FYEKMQ (reference sequence). The ends were cut back, 4 bases at V and 3 bases at J, with 13 bases in the middle. The CDR3 has 14 residues. CDR3 nucleotide sequence: TGTGCCAGCAGCTCCCGGACGGGAAGCTACGAGCAGTACTTC. It yields the protein CASSSRTGSYEQYF.

On this clone itself: A read error may account for a junction end that differs from germline. The V and J genes are TRBV11-2 and TRBJ2-3; D is uncertain. Looked up from germline, CDR1 is SGHAT and CDR2 is FQNNGV. The CDR3 spans 14 residues. The chain's CDR3 is CAGSLEQGTDTQYF. CDR3 DNA: TGTGCCGGCAGCTTAGAGCAGGGCACAGATACGCAGTATTTT.

V gene TRBV6-5 combines with J gene TRBJ2-7; no definite D call. Trimming stripped 7 bases from V and 0 bases from J, with 13 bases between. Per the germline V gene, CDR1 is MNHEY and CDR2 is SVGAGI. CDR3 length: 14 residues. Written as DNA, the CDR3 is TGTGCCAGCACAGGAACGATGGACTCCTACGAGCAGTACTTC. Its translation: CASTGTMDSYEQYF.

In DNA, the CDR3 is TGTGCCAGCAGCGCCCAGGAGGTTTACGGCTACACCTTC. Amino acid sequence: CASSAQEVYGYTF. This chain connects TRBV5-6 to TRBJ1-2; D gene unclear. Between the trimmed V and J ends, which lost 4 bases and 8 bases, there was a span of 15 bases. CDR3 length: 13 amino acids. Germline V gene lookup returns CDR1 SGHDT and CDR2 YYEEEE.

V gene TRBV7-2 combines with J gene TRBJ2-1; 8 bases are shared with TRBD1. The CDR3 is made up of 15 amino acids. Germline CDR1 reads SGHTA; CDR2 reads FQGNSA. V shed 7 bases and J 1 base; nucleotides not matched to a gene: 6. CDR3 loop: CASTWTGFSYNEQFF. The CDR3 nucleotides read TGTGCCAGCACCTGGACAGGGTTTTCCTACAATGAGCAGTTCTTC.

This clone was counted a single time. V and J are TRBV11-2 and TRBJ2-5, with D perhaps matching TRBD1 (5 bases). Trimming cost V 0 bases and J 5 bases, with 13 bases left between them. This CDR3 spans 15 amino acids. Germline values: CDR1 SGHAT, CDR2 FQNNGV. The chain's CDR3 is CASSLEAGRGETQYF. CDR3 nucleotide sequence: TGTGCCAGCAGCTTAGAGGCAGGGCGTGGGGAGACCCAGTACTTC.

This clone occurred once. This chain links TRBV5-5 with TRBJ2-7, with 7 bases aligning to TRBD2. CDR1 is SGHKS and CDR2 is YYEKEE in the germline V gene (reference sequence). The CDR3 sequence is 13 residues long. Unmatched junction bases numbered 6, after V lost 5 bases and J lost 4 bases. The CDR3 DNA reads TGTGCCAGCAGGGACCTGGGGGGGTACGAGCAGTACTTC. Its translation: CASRDLGGYEQYF.

The V call is TRBV2, the J call TRBJ2-6; 8 bases are shared with TRBD1. V was pared by 0 bases and J by 0 bases, with 4 bases of the junction left unmatched. The CDR3 spans 18 residues. The V gene's germline CDR1 is SNHLY and CDR2 FYNNEI. The CDR3 nucleotides are TGTGCCAGCAGTGAAGCCGGGACAGGACTCTCTGGGGCCAACGTCCTGACTTTC. Its translation: CASSEAGTGLSGANVLTF.

By sample fraction, this clone is medium-sized. The chain couples TRBV5-1 to TRBJ1-1, with TRBD1 identical over 9 bases. The CDR3 length is 14 residues. V shed 4 bases, J shed 6 bases, and the junction held 7 bases outside the gene matches. Germline V gene data show CDR1 as SGHRS and CDR2 as YFSETQ. The CDR3 DNA follows: TGCGCCAGCAGCCCGGGGACAGGGTCCGCTGAAGCTTTCTTT. This codes for CASSPGTGSAEAFF.

The CDR3 sequence: CASSQLGRTDTQYF. As DNA, the CDR3 is TGTGCCAGCAGCCAACTAGGGCGCACAGATACGCAGTATTTT. The chain is built from TRBV14 and TRBJ2-3; no clear D gene. Germline V lookup: CDR1 SGHDN, CDR2 FVKESK. The V end lost 2 bases, the J end lost 1 base, and 7 bases lay between the germline ends. The CDR3 length is 14 residues.

The gene calls are TRBV7-2 and TRBJ1-2, with D unresolved. CDR1 and CDR2 from the germline V gene are SGHTA and FQGNSA. The CDR3 runs to 13 residues. The V end lost 4 bases, the J end lost 3 bases, and 9 bases lay between the germline ends. For the CDR3, the DNA is TGTGCCAGCAGCTCCTTTGGGTACTATGGCTACACCTTC. It encodes CASSSFGYYGYTF.

V gene TRBV5-1 combines with J gene TRBJ1-1; D is possibly TRBD1 (5 bases). The V end lost 1 base, the J end lost 2 bases, and 12 bases lay between the germline ends. Germline V gene lookup returns CDR1 SGHRS and CDR2 YFSETQ. The CDR3 totals 15 residues. CDR3 protein: CASSLLGVSNTEAFF. The CDR3 DNA sequence: TGCGCCAGCAGCTTGCTGGGGGTATCAAACACTGAAGCTTTCTTT.

For the CDR3, the DNA is TGTGCCATCAGTGAGACTTCGGCGACAGGCTACGTTGAAGCTTTCTTT. Translation: CAISETSATGYVEAFF. The V gene is TRBV10-3, the J gene TRBJ1-1; D might be TRBD1 (6 bases). Germline-derived CDR1 and CDR2 are ENHRY and SYGVKD. This CDR3 has 16 amino acids. V lost 2 bases and J lost 7, with 20 bases in between.

The CDR3 sequence is CASSPGRVGNQPQHF. Here the CDR3 DNA reads TGTGCCAGCTCACCGGGCAGGGTGGGCAATCAGCCCCAGCATTTT. The rearrangement uses TRBV18 and TRBJ1-5, with D maybe TRBD1 (5 bases). Trimming took 3 bases from V and 2 from J, leaving 11 bases between them. CDR3 size: 15 residues. CDR1 is KGHSH and CDR2 is LQKENI in the germline V gene. The whole variable domain, filled in from reference TRBV18 and TRBJ1-5, reads NAGVMQNPRHLVRRRGQEARLRCSPMKGHSHVYWYRQLPEEGLKFMVYLQKENIIDESGMPKERFSAEFPKEGPSILRIQQVVRGDSAAYFCASSPGRVGNQPQHFGDGTRLSIL.

The CDR3 DNA sequence: TGCGCCAGCAGCCTGGGACAATCTTGGACTGAAGCTTTCTTT. It codes for CASSLGQSWTEAFF. J is TRBJ1-1 and V is TRBV5-1, with D perhaps matching TRBD1 (6 bases). CDR3 length: 14 amino acids. From germline, CDR1 is SGHRS and CDR2 YFSETQ. Trimming pared 4 bases from V and 5 bases from J, leaving 15 bases between.

The rearrangement links TRBV7-3 to TRBJ2-6, with a tentative D call TRBD1 (6 bases). The CDR3 loop spans 17 amino acids. The V gene lost 1 base and the J gene lost 1 base, with 11 bases spanning the gap. Germline assignment: CDR1 SGHTA and CDR2 FQGTGA. The CDR3 DNA sequence: TGTGCCAGCAGCTTAAGAGGGGGAATATCTGGGGCCAACGTCCTGACTTTC. Its translation: CASSLRGGISGANVLTF.

The chain couples TRBV19 to TRBJ1-2, with D unclear. Germline CDR1 is LNHDA and CDR2 is SQIVND (reference sequence). The CDR3 has 13 residues. Trimming shortened V by 4 bases and J by 3 bases, and 9 bases separated the two germline ends. The CDR3 reads CASSTMMDYGYTF. Written as DNA, the CDR3 is TGTGCCAGTAGTACGATGATGGACTATGGCTACACCTTC.

This sequence joins TRBV5-4 and TRBJ2-2; the match to TRBD1 covers 7 bases. Germline CDR1 SGHNT, CDR2 YYREEE (reference sequence). Trimming cost V 9 bases and J 1 base; bases outside gene matches: 3. The CDR3 has 13 amino acids. CDR3 sequence reads: CAIGQENTGELFF. Written as DNA, the CDR3 is TGTGCCATAGGACAGGAGAACACCGGGGAGCTGTTTTTT. The full variable domain, in which reference TRBV5-4 and TRBJ2-2 provide the parts outside the CDR3, is ETGVTQSPTHLIKTRGQQVTLRCSSQSGHNTVSWYQQALGQGPQFIFQYYREEENGRGNFPPRFSGLQFPNYSSELNVNALELDDSALYLCAIGQENTGELFFGEGSRLTVL.

The chain is built from TRBV6-6 and TRBJ1-2; 10 bases map to TRBD1. Germline CDR1 reads MNHNY; CDR2 reads SVGAGI (reference sequence). The CDR3 consists of 9 residues. The CDR3 DNA reads TGTGCGACAGGGGGCGGCTACACCTTC. This encodes CATGGGYTF.

This clone has only one observation. The chain recombines TRBV11-3 with TRBJ2-7; D is ambiguous. Trimming removed 2 bases from V and 6 bases from J, with 8 bases in between. Germline CDR1 SGHNT, CDR2 YENEEA. This CDR3 spans 12 amino acids. Written as DNA, the CDR3 is TGTGCCAGCAGCTTATGGGATGGCGAGCAGTACTTC. Translated, it gives CASSLWDGEQYF.

The chain has TRBV5-1 and TRBJ2-1, with 9 bases fitting TRBD1. Germline CDR1 reads SGHRS; CDR2 reads YFSETQ. The length of the CDR3 is 15 residues. V dropped 3 bases and J dropped 3; count of bases not matched to a gene: 4. The CDR3 here is CASSSTGGNYNEQFF. DNA of the CDR3: TGCGCCAGCAGCTCGACAGGGGGGAACTACAATGAGCAGTTCTTC.